The 5 T cell receptor beta chains below come from one sample, sequenced in a study of identifying expanded T cells in peripheral blood. The assay was immunoSEQ multiplex PCR, and TCRdb's table has in-frame clones only and misses some. The repertoire consists of fewer than 85,000 clones, with 84% occurring once and the leading ten covering around 19%. Sequenced material: blood. All receptors derive from a person aged 18-69 years in good health.

The chain uses TRBV10-2 and TRBJ2-7; 11 bases align to TRBD2. With 10 bases clipped from V and 0 bases from J, the junction kept 5 bases outside the gene matches. Germline assignment: CDR1 WSHSY and CDR2 SAAADI. This CDR3 spans 14 amino acids. The chain's CDR3 is CATRLAGSSYEQYF. CDR3 coding DNA: TGCGCCACCCGACTAGCGGGGAGCTCCTACGAGCAGTACTTC.

The rearrangement joins TRBV28 to TRBJ2-3; no definite D call. V lost 8 bases to trimming and J lost 2 bases, with 17 bases between them. This CDR3 spans 15 amino acids. Germline V gene data show CDR1 as MDHEN and CDR2 as SYDVKM. For the CDR3, the DNA is TGTGCCAGCGGCCCTCCTGCCCTCGTCACAGATACGCAGTATTTT. Translation: CASGPPALVTDTQYF.

The chain combines TRBV5-6 with TRBJ2-1; D gene unclear. The germline CDR1 and CDR2 sequences are SGHDT and YYEEEE. Trimming shortened V by 1 base and J by 5 bases, and 10 bases separated the two germline ends. CDR3 length equals 14 residues. The CDR3 region is CASSLPGSHNEQFF. The DNA of the CDR3 is TGTGCCAGCAGCTTGCCAGGTAGCCACAATGAGCAGTTCTTC.

CDR3: CASSEDGGGDEKLFF. CDR3 DNA sequence: TGTGCCAGCAGTGAAGATGGTGGAGGGGATGAAAAACTGTTTTTT. The rearrangement links TRBV2 to TRBJ1-4; possibly TRBD1 for D (5 bases). The CDR3 runs 15 residues. Deletions cut 1 base from V and 6 bases from J, with 12 bases between. The germline V gene encodes CDR1 SNHLY and CDR2 FYNNEI.

This chain joins TRBV11-2 and TRBJ2-7; D may be TRBD2 (5 bases). CDR3 length: 13 amino acids. V lost 3 bases, J lost 2 bases, and 8 bases lay in between. Germline-derived CDR1 and CDR2 are SGHAT and FQNNGV. The CDR3 nucleotides are TGTGCCAGCAGCTTTGCGGGCGCCTACGAGCAGTACTTC. Its protein is CASSFAGAYEQYF.